The clone carrying this T cell receptor (beta chain) was detected a few times. Its antigen is unknown. A couple of CD3G-deficient patients had more severe autoimmunity; all had some. Patients aged 2 to 39 years had fewer naive T cells. These data originate in a study of regulatory T cells. General study results and limits: Control CD8+ cells showed a nonsignificant trend toward higher Shannon entropy than patient CD8+ cells. Regulatory T cells showed the strongest V-J pair restriction and V/J gene skewing among patient repertoires.

Amplification used 52 TRBV primers and 13 TRBJ primers. Libraries were prepared by immunoSEQ multiplex PCR; TCRdb keeps only in-frame clonotypes and omits some of them. Counted here are about 20,000 clones, roughly 93% occurring once; the ten biggest clones make up roughly 3.5%. The sequence came from a child aged 2-15 years with CD3G deficiency. Sequenced: CD8+ T cells sorted from blood.

The CDR3 DNA follows: TGTGCCAGCAGTTTACCGAGCTCCGGGACTAGCGGGAGTGTGACCTACAATGAGCAGTTCTTC. This sequence encodes CASSLPSSGTSGSVTYNEQFF. The chain joins TRBV28 to TRBJ2-1; 14 bases are a match to TRBD2. In germline, CDR1 is MDHEN, CDR2 SYDVKM. The V and J ends lost 2 bases and 2 bases, in that order; junction bases with no gene match: 14. CDR3 length: 21 amino acids.